The 15 T cell receptor beta chains below come from one sample, sequenced in a study of blood T cells in healthy people across ages. Alongside a J-beta primer mix, a sample-barcoded 5' primer served in a second PCR lasting roughly 7 to 12 cycles. TCRdb analysed the 5' RACE reads with MiXCR anew, one entry per CDR3 protein. The top ten hold 22% of the sample, which has roughly 800,000 distinct CDR3 sequences, roughly 50% seen once. Input material: blood. These TCRs come from a man younger than 45 in good health.

The rearrangement uses TRBV6-2 or TRBV6-3 and TRBJ2-2, with D tentatively TRBD1 or TRBD2 (6 bases each). The germline V gene has CDR1 MNHEY and CDR2 SVGEGT. V was shortened by 2 bases and J by 5 bases, with 21 bases between the two germline ends. The CDR3 has 18 residues. The CDR3 bases are TGTGCCAGCAGTTACCTTCGAGTGGGGGGCGTTTGGACCGGGGAGCTGTTTTTT. Protein product: CASSYLRVGGVWTGELFF.

The chain has TRBV27 and TRBJ1-1, with D tentatively TRBD1 (6 bases). Trimming pared 5 bases from V and 1 base from J, leaving 20 bases between. CDR1 is MNHEY and CDR2 is SMNVEV in the germline V gene (reference sequence). This CDR3 contains 17 residues. CDR3 region: CASSPTGGDVPNTEAFF. The CDR3 coding sequence is TGTGCCAGCAGTCCCACGGGGGGCGACGTCCCGAACACTGAAGCTTTCTTT.

J is TRBJ2-5 and V is TRBV20-1; possibly TRBD1 for D (6 bases). Germline CDR1 DFQATT, CDR2 SNEGSKA (reference sequence). With 3 bases removed from V and 0 bases from J, the gap between germline ends came to 11 bases. The CDR3 runs 14 residues. CDR3 nucleotide sequence: TGCAGTGCTAGCTCTTGGACAGACCAAGAGACCCAGTACTTC. Protein product: CSASSWTDQETQYF.

This clonotype was detected ten times or more. The chain recombines TRBV9 with TRBJ2-5; TRBD2 might be the D (6 bases). This CDR3 has 14 residues. V shed 3 bases and J shed 5 bases, with 14 bases lying between them. Looked up from germline, CDR1 is SGDLS and CDR2 is YYNGEE. For the CDR3, the DNA is TGTGCCAGCAGCGCAGCCGTCGGAGGGGAGACCCAGTACTTC. Its translation is CASSAAVGGETQYF.

Only a few counts were recorded for this clonotype. V usage is TRBV6-4 and J usage is TRBJ2-1; D ambiguous. The CDR3 totals 14 residues. Germline V gene data show CDR1 as MRHNA and CDR2 as SNTAGT. V was shortened by 4 bases and J by 6 bases, with 13 bases between the two germline ends. CDR3 sequence: CASSGSSASNEQFF. The CDR3 DNA reads TGTGCCAGCAGTGGATCGAGCGCTAGCAATGAGCAGTTCTTC.

Notes on this clonotype: Germline and junction disagree at one end, which may indicate a read error. Here the CDR3 reads CASSKLTSYEQYF. Here the CDR3 DNA reads TGTGCCAGCAGTAAACTCACCTCCTACGAACAGTACTTC. The rearrangement links TRBV2 to TRBJ2-7, with D unresolved. Germline CDR1 reads SNHLY; CDR2 reads FYNNEI. This CDR3 comprises 13 residues.

The chain combines TRBV28 with TRBJ1-5; 8 bases map to TRBD1. This CDR3 spans 14 amino acids. J gave up 5 bases and V 2 bases, and 2 bases lay outside the gene matches. Germline V gene sequence: CDR1 MDHEN, CDR2 SYDVKM. The CDR3 here is CASSLPGGDQPQHF. The CDR3 DNA reads TGTGCCAGCAGTTTACCAGGGGGCGATCAGCCCCAGCATTTT.

The chain employs TRBV29-1 and TRBJ2-5, with D perhaps TRBD1 (5 bases). The end of the DNA fits TRBJ2-7 better, so the J call may be wrong. The V gene's germline CDR1 is SQVTM and CDR2 ANQGSEA. The CDR3 length is 12 residues. This CDR3 reads CSAGLQVNEQYF. DNA for the CDR3: TGCAGCGCCGGATTACAGGTTAACGAGCAGTACTTC.

The rearrangement joins TRBV13 to TRBJ2-4, with 8 bases fitting TRBD2. The J call may not be correct, given that the DNA end is closer to TRBJ2-7. The CDR3 has 15 residues. Germline CDR1 reads PRHDT; CDR2 reads FYEKMQ (reference sequence). CDR3 DNA sequence: TGTGCCAGCAGCGGCCTGGTAGCGGGGAGGAACGAGCAGTACTTC. This sequence encodes CASSGLVAGRNEQYF.

In this sample, this clonotype turned up a few times. J is TRBJ2-7 and V is TRBV11-2, with D unclear. The CDR3 covers 14 residues. Per germline, CDR1 SGHAT and CDR2 FQNNGV. Trimming took off 1 base at V and 3 bases at J, with 10 bases between the two ends. The CDR3 DNA sequence: TGTGCCAGCAGCTTAGGTGGCCGGGTCTACGAGCAGTACTTC. It translates to CASSLGGRVYEQYF.

The chain carries TRBV2 and TRBJ2-1, with D maybe TRBD2 (7 bases). CDR1 is SNHLY and CDR2 is FYNNEI in the germline V gene. The CDR3 runs to 16 residues. Trimming took off 2 bases at V and 5 bases at J, with 16 bases between the two ends. The CDR3 DNA reads as TGTGCCAGCAGTGAAAATGGGGGGGCCATAAACAATGAGCAGTTCTTC. Its protein is CASSENGGAINNEQFF.

The rearrangement uses TRBV29-1 and TRBJ1-1; the D gene is possibly TRBD1 (6 bases). There are 15 residues in the CDR3. The germline CDR1 and CDR2 sequences are SQVTM and ANQGSEA. The V end lost 7 bases, the J end lost 2 bases, and 20 bases lay between the germline ends. CDR3 DNA sequence: TGCAGCGGCCTCCGACACAGGGATCCAAACACTGAAGCTTTCTTT. Protein product: CSGLRHRDPNTEAFF.

J is TRBJ1-1 and V is TRBV20-1; tentative D call: TRBD1 (5 bases). Germline V CDR1 and CDR2: DFQATT, SNEGSKA (reference sequence). The CDR3 has 12 residues. V shed 4 bases and J shed 5 bases, with 11 bases lying between them. CDR3 sequence reads: CSAKVGDTEAFF. CDR3 sequence (DNA): TGCAGTGCTAAGGTAGGGGATACTGAAGCTTTCTTT.

This clonotype was detected only a few times. The chain links TRBV28 to TRBJ2-7, with a weak D call TRBD2 (5 bases). Trimming shortened V by 5 bases and J by 0 bases, and 8 bases separated the two germline ends. This CDR3 spans 13 amino acids. Germline V gene sequence: CDR1 MDHEN, CDR2 SYDVKM. This CDR3 is CASSPGISYEQYF. DNA of the CDR3: TGTGCCAGCAGTCCCGGGATCTCCTACGAGCAGTACTTC.

The chain couples TRBV20-1 to TRBJ1-3; 10 nucleotides line up with TRBD1. With 7 bases clipped from V and 0 bases from J, the junction kept 0 bases outside the gene matches. Germline V gene lookup returns CDR1 DFQATT and CDR2 SNEGSKA (reference sequence). The CDR3 has 13 amino acids. CDR3 sequence: CSGTGGSGNTIYF. CDR3 nucleotide sequence: TGCAGTGGGACAGGGGGCTCTGGAAACACCATATATTTT.